This section outlines one TCR beta chain sequence together with its context. Germline values: CDR1 SNHLY, CDR2 FYNNEI. The length of the CDR3 is 14 residues. The V gene lost 4 bases and the J gene lost 0 bases, with 7 bases spanning the gap. The sample originates from a study of cytomegalovirus exposure and HLA in healthy donors. Primers for the PCR totalled 60 Vbeta and 13 Jbeta. Here immunoSEQ multiplex PCR was the method, and the copy in TCRdb shows in-frame clones only, minus some. The repertoire holds over 110,000 clones, with roughly 80% as singletons. The chain links TRBV2 to TRBJ1-3; D is undetermined. The sequence came from a man aged 18 to 30 in good health and CMV-seronegative. Sequencing used PBMCs. For the CDR3, the DNA is TGTGCCAGCAGTGGACGGAGCTCTGGAAACACCATATATTTT. This codes for CASSGRSSGNTIYF.